This T cell receptor (beta chain) was documented in a study of control samples from healthy donors and cancer patients. V was clipped by 5 bases and J by 4 bases; unmatched bases: 2. The CDR3 spans 12 residues. CDR1 is SQVTM and CDR2 is ANQGSEA in the germline V gene. This table comes from immunoSEQ multiplex PCR, and its TCRdb copy is limited to in-frame clones, with some not included. Here the sample spans roughly 88,000 clones, 91% being singletons. The chain employs TRBV29-1 and TRBJ1-5; TRBD1 agrees at 7 bases. This receptor was identified in a woman in her 30s in good health. Sequenced input: blood. The CDR3 region is CSVKTGNQPQHF. The CDR3 DNA sequence: TGCAGCGTTAAGACAGGGAATCAGCCCCAGCATTTT.